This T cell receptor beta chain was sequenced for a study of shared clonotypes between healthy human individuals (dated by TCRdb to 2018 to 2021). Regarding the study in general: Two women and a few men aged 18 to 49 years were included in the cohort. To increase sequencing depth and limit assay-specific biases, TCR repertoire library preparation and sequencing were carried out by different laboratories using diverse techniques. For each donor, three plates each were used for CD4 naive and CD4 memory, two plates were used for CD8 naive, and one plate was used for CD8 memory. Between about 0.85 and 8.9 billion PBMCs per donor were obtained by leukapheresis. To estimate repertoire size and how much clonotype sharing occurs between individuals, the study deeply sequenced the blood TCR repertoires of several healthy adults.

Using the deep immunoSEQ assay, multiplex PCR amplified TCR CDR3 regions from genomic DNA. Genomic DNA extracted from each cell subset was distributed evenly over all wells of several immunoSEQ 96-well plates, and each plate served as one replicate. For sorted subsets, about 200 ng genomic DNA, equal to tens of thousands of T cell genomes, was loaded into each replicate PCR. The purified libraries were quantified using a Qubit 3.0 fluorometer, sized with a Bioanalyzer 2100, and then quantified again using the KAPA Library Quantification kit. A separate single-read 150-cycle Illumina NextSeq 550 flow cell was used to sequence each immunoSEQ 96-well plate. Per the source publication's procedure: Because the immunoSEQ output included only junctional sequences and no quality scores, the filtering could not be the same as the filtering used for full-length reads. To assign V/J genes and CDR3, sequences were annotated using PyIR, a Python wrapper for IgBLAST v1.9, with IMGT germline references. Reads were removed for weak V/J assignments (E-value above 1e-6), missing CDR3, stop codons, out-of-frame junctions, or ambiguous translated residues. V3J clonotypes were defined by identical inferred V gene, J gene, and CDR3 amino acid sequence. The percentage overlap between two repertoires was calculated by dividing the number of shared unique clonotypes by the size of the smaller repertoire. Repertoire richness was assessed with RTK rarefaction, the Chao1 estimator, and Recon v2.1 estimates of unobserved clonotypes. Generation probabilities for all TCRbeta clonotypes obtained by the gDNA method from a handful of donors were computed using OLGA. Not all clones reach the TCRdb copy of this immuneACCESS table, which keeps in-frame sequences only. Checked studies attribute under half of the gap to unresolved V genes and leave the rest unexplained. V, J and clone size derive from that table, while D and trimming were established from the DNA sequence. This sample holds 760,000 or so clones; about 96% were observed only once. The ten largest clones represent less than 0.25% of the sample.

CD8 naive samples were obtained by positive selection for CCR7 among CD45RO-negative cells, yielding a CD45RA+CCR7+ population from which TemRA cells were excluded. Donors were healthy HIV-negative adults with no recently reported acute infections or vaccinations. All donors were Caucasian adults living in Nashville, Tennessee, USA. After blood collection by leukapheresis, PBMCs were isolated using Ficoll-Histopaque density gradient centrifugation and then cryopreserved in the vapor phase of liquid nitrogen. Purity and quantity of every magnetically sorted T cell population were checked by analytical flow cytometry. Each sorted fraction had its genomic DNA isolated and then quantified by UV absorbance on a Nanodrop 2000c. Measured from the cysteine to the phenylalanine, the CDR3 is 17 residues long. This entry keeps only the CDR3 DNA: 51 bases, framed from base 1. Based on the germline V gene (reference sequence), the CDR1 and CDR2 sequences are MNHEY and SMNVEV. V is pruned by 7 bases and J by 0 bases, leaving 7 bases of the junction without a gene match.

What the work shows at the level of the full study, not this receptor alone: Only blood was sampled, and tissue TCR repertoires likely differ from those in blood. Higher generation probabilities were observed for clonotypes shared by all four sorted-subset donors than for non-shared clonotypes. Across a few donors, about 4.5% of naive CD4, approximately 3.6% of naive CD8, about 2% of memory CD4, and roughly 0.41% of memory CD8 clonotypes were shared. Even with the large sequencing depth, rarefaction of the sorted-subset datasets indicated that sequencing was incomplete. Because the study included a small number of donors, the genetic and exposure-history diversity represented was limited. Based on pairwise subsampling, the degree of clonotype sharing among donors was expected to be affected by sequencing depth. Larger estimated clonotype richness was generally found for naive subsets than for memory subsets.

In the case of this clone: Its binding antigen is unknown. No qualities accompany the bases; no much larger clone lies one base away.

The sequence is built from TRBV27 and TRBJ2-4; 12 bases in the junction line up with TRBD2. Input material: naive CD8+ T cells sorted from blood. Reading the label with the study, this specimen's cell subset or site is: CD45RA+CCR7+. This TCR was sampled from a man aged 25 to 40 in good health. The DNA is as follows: TGTGCCAGCAAATCCCTAGCGGGAGGGATAGCCAAAAACATTCAGTACTTC. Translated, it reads CASKSLAGGIAKNIQYF.